This entry features one TCR beta chain sequence. Its matching antigen is unknown. This sample was included in a study of regulatory T cells in long-lasting Graves disease. As to time point: newly diagnosed GD, antithyroid drugs for less than 3 months. There was RNA extracted from PBMCs, and the TCR library was made from it. Study-wide results and limits: Having only a small sample size may have limited accuracy. Among samples with persistent disease, TRBV28, TRBJ1-2 and TRBJ2-5 were favored.

V shed 6 bases and J shed 6 bases, with 15 bases lying between them. The CDR3 totals 13 residues. Germline V gene data show CDR1 as SQVTM and CDR2 as ANQGSEA. Relying on iRepertoire HTBI primers and Arm-PCR of CDR3 regions, the team built TCR beta libraries. TCRdb called the multiplex PCR reads again in MiXCR, with one record for every CDR3 protein. This table has under 400,000 distinct CDR3 sequences, 16% appearing once. This sample was also put to use in a study of T cells in Graves' hyperthyroidism and ophthalmopathy. Turning to that study: Most thyroid clonotypes that were expanded above 0.001 also turned up in blood.

The rearrangement links TRBV29-1 to TRBJ1-5; unclear D gene. The TCR originated in a man aged 35 to 55 with Graves disease. The starting material was peripheral blood mononuclear cells (PBMCs), obtained at new diagnosis, from a patient treated with antithyroid drugs. CDR3 sequence reads: CSVADALGQPQHF. The CDR3 nucleotides are TGCAGCGTCGCTGACGCATTGGGTCAGCCCCAGCATTTT.